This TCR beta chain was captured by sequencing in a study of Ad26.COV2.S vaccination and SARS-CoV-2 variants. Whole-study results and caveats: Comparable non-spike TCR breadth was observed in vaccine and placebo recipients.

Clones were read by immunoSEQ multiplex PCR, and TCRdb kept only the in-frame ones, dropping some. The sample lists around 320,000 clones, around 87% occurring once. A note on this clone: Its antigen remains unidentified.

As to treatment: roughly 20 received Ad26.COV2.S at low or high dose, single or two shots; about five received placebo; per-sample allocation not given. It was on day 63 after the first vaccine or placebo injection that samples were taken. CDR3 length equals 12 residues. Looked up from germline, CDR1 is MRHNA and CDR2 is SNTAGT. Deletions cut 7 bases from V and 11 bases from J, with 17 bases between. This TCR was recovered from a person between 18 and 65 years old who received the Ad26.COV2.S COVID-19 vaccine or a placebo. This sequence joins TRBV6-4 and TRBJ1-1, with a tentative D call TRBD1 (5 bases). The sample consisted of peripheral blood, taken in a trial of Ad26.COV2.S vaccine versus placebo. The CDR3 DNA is TGTGCCAGCACTCGAGGGGTAGTCATGGCTTTCTTT. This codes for CASTRGVVMAFF.